One and the same sample provided the 11 T cell receptor beta chains below, sequenced in a study of shared clonotypes between healthy human individuals. Generated by immunoSEQ multiplex PCR, the TCRdb table keeps only in-frame clones and is missing some. Here the sample spans a few million clones, approximately 92% being singletons. What was sequenced was naive CD4+ T cells sorted from blood. Subset indicated: CD45RA+ positively selected. The receptor set was obtained from a man younger than 35 in good health.

The V and J genes are TRBV2 and TRBJ1-3; D gene unclear. V was trimmed by 5 bases and J by 7 bases, leaving 12 bases between them. From germline, CDR1 is SNHLY and CDR2 FYNNEI. CDR3 length: 13 amino acids. For the CDR3, the DNA is TGTGCCAGCAGTCAAGACGGGATCAACACCATATATTTT. This gives the protein CASSQDGINTIYF.

This chain connects TRBV7-9 to TRBJ2-7, with 7 bases aligning to TRBD1. The germline V gene encodes CDR1 SEHNR and CDR2 FQNEAQ (reference sequence). V lost 5 bases, J lost 6 bases, and 10 bases stayed unmatched. The CDR3 is made up of 14 amino acids. CDR3 region: CASSTKGAASEQYF. CDR3 coding DNA: TGTGCCAGCAGCACCAAGGGGGCGGCCAGCGAGCAGTACTTC.

The V call is TRBV30, the J call TRBJ2-1, with D unresolved. Between the trimmed V and J ends, which lost 0 bases and 10 bases, there was a span of 13 bases. CDR1 GTSNPN and CDR2 SVGIG come from the germline V gene (reference sequence). The CDR3 spans 13 residues. The CDR3 here is CAWSVRNAGEQFF. The DNA of the CDR3 is TGTGCCTGGAGTGTACGTAACGCCGGCGAGCAGTTCTTC.

This chain joins TRBV29-1 and TRBJ2-3; no reliable D call. The V end was cut by 6 bases, the J end by 1 base, with 8 bases between. In germline, CDR1 is SQVTM, CDR2 ANQGSEA. This CDR3 is 12 amino acids long. The CDR3 bases are TGCAGCGTGGGTATGGGCACAGATACGCAGTATTTT. Translation: CSVGMGTDTQYF.

The V gene is TRBV5-4, the J gene TRBJ1-6; TRBD1 agrees at 8 bases. The CDR3 has 15 residues. J was trimmed by 5 bases and V by 2 bases; bases with no gene match: 3. In germline, CDR1 is SGHNT, CDR2 YYREEE (reference sequence). Written as DNA, the CDR3 is TGTGCCAGCAGCTTTACAGGGGGGAATAATTCACCCCTCCACTTT. Translating it yields CASSFTGGNNSPLHF.

In this sample, this clone turned up once. The V gene is TRBV28, the J gene TRBJ1-2; 10 nucleotides align to TRBD1. Looked up from germline, CDR1 is MDHEN and CDR2 is SYDVKM. CDR3 length: 15 amino acids. The V gene end was trimmed by 10 bases and the J gene end by 7 bases; junction bases not matched to a gene: 15. The CDR3 bases are TGTGCCACCGACAAACCGGGACAGGGGATTCTTGGCTACACCTTC. Protein product: CATDKPGQGILGYTF.

V usage is TRBV5-6 and J usage is TRBJ1-2; D call uncertain. V shed 4 bases and J shed 5 bases, with 9 bases lying between them. The CDR3 is 12 residues long. CDR1 and CDR2 from the germline V gene are SGHDT and YYEEEE. For the CDR3, the DNA is TGTGCCAGCAGCACAGCGGGTTATGGCTACACCTTC. Translated, it gives CASSTAGYGYTF.

The chain uses TRBV9 and TRBJ1-2; D not certain. The CDR3 covers 17 residues. Germline CDR1 and CDR2: SGDLS and YYNGEE. V lost 0 bases to trimming and J lost 4 bases, with 19 bases between them. CDR3 bases: TGTGCCAGCAGCGTAGATGGCTTCTACGCCCTAGTCTATGGCTACACCTTC. It codes for CASSVDGFYALVYGYTF. Filled out from reference TRBV9 and TRBJ1-2, the complete variable domain reads DSGVTQTPKHLITATGQRVTLRCSPRSGDLSVYWYQQSLDQGLQFLIQYYNGEERAKGNILERFSAQQFPDLHSELNLSSLELGDSALYFCASSVDGFYALVYGYTFGSGTRLTVV.

Concerning this clone itself: In the same sample, other DNA sequences code for this CDR3. The rearrangement joins TRBV5-1 to TRBJ2-5; 11 bases map to TRBD1. V was clipped by 4 bases and J by 5 bases; unmatched bases: 7. The CDR3 consists of 15 residues. CDR1 is SGHRS, CDR2 YFSETQ, per germline. The CDR3 DNA follows: TGCGCCAGCAGCCTGGGAGGGACAGGGGGTGAGACCCAGTACTTC. Protein sequence: CASSLGGTGGETQYF. The full variable domain, rest sourced from reference TRBV5-1 and TRBJ2-5, is KAGVTQTPRYLIKTRGQQVTLSCSPISGHRSVSWYQQTPGQGLQFLFEYFSETQRNKGNFPGRFSGRQFSNSRSEMNVSTLELGDSALYLCASSLGGTGGETQYFGPGTRLLVL.

This chain joins TRBV9 and TRBJ2-3, with D possibly being TRBD2 (6 bases). Germline loops: CDR1 SGDLS, CDR2 YYNGEE. V was shortened by 0 bases and J by 1 base, with 12 bases between the two germline ends. The CDR3 is 16 amino acids. The CDR3 DNA sequence: TGTGCCAGCAGCGTAGAGGCGGGGCGGGGCACAGATACGCAGTATTTT. This gives the protein CASSVEAGRGTDTQYF. Full variable domain (outside the CDR3, taken from reference TRBV9 and TRBJ2-3): DSGVTQTPKHLITATGQRVTLRCSPRSGDLSVYWYQQSLDQGLQFLIQYYNGEERAKGNILERFSAQQFPDLHSELNLSSLELGDSALYFCASSVEAGRGTDTQYFGPGTRLTVL.

This clone has only a few counts. The chain links TRBV5-4 to TRBJ1-4, with 9 bases aligning to TRBD1. V was pared by 3 bases and J by 6 bases, with 0 bases of the junction left unmatched. CDR1 and CDR2 from the germline V gene are SGHNT and YYREEE (reference sequence). The CDR3 runs to 13 residues. The CDR3 loop is CASSWDRDEKLFF. The DNA for the CDR3 is TGTGCCAGCAGCTGGGACAGGGATGAAAAACTGTTTTTT.